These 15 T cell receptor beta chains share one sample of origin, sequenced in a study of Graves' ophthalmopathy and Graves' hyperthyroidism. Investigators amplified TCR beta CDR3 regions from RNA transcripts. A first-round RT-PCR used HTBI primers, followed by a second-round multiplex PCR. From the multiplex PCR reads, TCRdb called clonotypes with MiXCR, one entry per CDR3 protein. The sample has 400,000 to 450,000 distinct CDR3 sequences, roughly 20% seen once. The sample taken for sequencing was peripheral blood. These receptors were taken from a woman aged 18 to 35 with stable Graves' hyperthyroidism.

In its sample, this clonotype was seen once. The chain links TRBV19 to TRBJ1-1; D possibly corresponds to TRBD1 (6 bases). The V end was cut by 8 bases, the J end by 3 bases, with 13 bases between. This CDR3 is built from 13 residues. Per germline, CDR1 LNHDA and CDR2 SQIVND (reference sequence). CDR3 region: CASGRTVDTEAFF. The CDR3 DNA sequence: TGTGCCAGTGGACGGACAGTCGACACTGAAGCTTTCTTT.

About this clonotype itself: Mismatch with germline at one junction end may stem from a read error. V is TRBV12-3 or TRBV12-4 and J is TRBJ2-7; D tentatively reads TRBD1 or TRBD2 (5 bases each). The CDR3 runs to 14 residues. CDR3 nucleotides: TGTGCCAGCAGCCCGGGGCTCCCCGCCTACGATCAGTACTTC. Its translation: CASSPGLPAYDQYF.

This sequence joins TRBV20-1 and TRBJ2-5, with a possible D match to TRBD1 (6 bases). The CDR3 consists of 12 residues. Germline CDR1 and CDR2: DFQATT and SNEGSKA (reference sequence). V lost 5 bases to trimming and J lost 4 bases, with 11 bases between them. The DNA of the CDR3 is TGCAGTGCTGAAGGACAGTTAGAGACCCAGTACTTC. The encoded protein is CSAEGQLETQYF.

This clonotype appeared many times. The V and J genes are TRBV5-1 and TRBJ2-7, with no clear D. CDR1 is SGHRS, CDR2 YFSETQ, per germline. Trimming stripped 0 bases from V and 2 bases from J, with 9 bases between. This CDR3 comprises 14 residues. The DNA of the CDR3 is TGCGCCAGCAGCTTGGCCAGTCAGGCCTACGAGCAGTACTTC. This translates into CASSLASQAYEQYF.

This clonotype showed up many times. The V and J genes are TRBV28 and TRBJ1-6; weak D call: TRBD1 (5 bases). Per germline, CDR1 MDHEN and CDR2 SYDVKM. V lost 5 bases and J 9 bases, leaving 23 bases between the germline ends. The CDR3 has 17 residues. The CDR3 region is CASSPLFRQYGRSPLHF. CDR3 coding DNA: TGTGCCAGCAGTCCCCTATTTCGACAGTACGGTCGTTCACCCCTCCACTTT.

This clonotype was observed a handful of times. CDR3 residues: CATSRDAIQGRTYEQYF. The CDR3 DNA follows: TGTGCCACCAGCAGAGACGCGATCCAGGGTAGAACCTACGAGCAGTACTTC. This chain connects TRBV15 to TRBJ2-7; possibly TRBD1 for D (5 bases). Germline lookup yields CDR1 LNHNV and CDR2 YYDKDF (reference sequence). CDR3 length equals 17 residues. With 0 bases removed from V and 2 bases from J, the gap between germline ends came to 17 bases. Filled out from reference TRBV15 and TRBJ2-7, the complete variable domain reads DAMVIQNPRYQVTQFGKPVTLSCSQTLNHNVMYWYQQKSSQAPKLLFHYYDKDFNNEADTPDNFQSRRPNTSFCFLDIRSPGLGDTAMYLCATSRDAIQGRTYEQYFGPGTRLTVT.

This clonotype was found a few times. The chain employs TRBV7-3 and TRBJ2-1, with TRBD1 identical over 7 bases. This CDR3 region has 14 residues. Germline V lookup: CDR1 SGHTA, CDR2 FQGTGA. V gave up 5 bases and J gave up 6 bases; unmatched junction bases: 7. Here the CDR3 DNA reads TGTGCCAGCAGCCCTCAGCCAGGGGGCAATGAGCAGTTCTTC. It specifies CASSPQPGGNEQFF.

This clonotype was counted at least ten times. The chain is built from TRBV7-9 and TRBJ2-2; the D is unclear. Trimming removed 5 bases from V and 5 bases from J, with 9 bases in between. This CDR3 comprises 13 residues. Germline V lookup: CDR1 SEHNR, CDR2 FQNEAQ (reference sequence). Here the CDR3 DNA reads TGTGCCAGCAGCCCGTGGCTAACCGGGGAGCTGTTTTTT. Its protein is CASSPWLTGELFF.

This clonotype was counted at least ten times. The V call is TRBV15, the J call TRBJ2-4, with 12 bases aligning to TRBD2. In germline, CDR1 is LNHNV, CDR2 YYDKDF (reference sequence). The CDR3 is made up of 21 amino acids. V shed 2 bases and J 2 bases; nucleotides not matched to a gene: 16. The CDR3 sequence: CATSRPLAGGALPRTKNIQYF. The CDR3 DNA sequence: TGTGCCACCAGCAGACCTCTAGCGGGAGGGGCGCTCCCAAGAACCAAAAACATTCAGTACTTC.

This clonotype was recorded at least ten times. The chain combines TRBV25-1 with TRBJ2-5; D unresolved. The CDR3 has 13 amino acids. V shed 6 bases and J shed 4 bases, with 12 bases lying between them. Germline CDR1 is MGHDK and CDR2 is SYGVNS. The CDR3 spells CASSLPGGETQYF. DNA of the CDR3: TGTGCCAGCAGCCTCCCAGGTGGAGAGACCCAGTACTTC. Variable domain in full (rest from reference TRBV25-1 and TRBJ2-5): EADIYQTPRYLVIGTGKKITLECSQTMGHDKMYWYQQDPGMELHLIHYSYGVNSTEKGDLSSESTVSRIRTEHFPLTLESARPSHTSQYLCASSLPGGETQYFGPGTRLLVL.

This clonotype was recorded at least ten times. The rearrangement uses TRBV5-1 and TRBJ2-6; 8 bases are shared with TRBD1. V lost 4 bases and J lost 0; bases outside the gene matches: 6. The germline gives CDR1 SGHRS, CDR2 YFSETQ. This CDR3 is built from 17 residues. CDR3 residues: CASSPGQGSSGANVLTF. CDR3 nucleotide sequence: TGCGCCAGCAGCCCAGGACAGGGCAGCTCTGGGGCCAACGTCCTGACTTTC. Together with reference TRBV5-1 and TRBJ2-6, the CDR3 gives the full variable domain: KAGVTQTPRYLIKTRGQQVTLSCSPISGHRSVSWYQQTPGQGLQFLFEYFSETQRNKGNFPGRFSGRQFSNSRSEMNVSTLELGDSALYLCASSPGQGSSGANVLTFGAGSRLTVL.

The DNA of the CDR3 is TGTGCTAGTGCCCCACAGGGGGCGAAACAGCCCCAGCATTTT. It is translated as CASAPQGAKQPQHF. This chain joins TRBV12-5 and TRBJ1-5; 9 nucleotides align to TRBD1. Germline lookup yields CDR1 LGHNT and CDR2 FRNRAP. The CDR3 length is 14 residues. The trim removed 7 bases at V and 7 bases at J, leaving 8 bases unmatched. The complete variable domain, with remaining parts taken from reference TRBV12-5 and TRBJ1-5, reads DARVTQTPRHKVTEMGQEVTMRCQPILGHNTVFWYRQTMMQGLELLAYFRNRAPLDDSGMPKDRFSAEMPDATLATLKIQPSEPRDSAVYFCASAPQGAKQPQHFGDGTRLSIL.

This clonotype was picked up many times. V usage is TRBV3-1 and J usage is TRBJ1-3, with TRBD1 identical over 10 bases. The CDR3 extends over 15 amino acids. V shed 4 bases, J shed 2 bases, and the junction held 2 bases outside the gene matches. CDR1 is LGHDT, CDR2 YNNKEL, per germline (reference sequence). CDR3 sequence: CASSLGQGAGNTIYF. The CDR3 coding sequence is TGTGCCAGCAGCCTCGGACAGGGGGCTGGAAACACCATATATTTT.

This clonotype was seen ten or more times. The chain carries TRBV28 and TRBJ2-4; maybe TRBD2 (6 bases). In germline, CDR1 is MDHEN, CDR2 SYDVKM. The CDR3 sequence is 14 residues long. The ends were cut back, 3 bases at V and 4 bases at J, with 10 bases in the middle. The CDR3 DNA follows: TGTGCCAGCAGTTTGGGCGGGGTTAAAAACATTCAGTACTTC. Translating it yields CASSLGGVKNIQYF.

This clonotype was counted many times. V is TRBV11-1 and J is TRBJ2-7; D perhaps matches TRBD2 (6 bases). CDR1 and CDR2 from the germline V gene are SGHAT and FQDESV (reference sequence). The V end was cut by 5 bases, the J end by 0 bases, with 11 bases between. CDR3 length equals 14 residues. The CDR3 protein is CASSAGLPSYEQYF. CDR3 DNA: TGTGCCAGCAGCGCGGGACTTCCCTCCTACGAGCAGTACTTC.